The following is a T cell receptor (beta chain) sequence with its context. What it binds is unknown. This CDR3 is built from 17 residues. Germline V gene sequence: CDR1 MNHEY, CDR2 SMNVEV (reference sequence). Trimming stripped 5 bases from V and 0 bases from J, with 14 bases between. This specimen comes from a study of cytomegalovirus exposure and HLA in healthy donors. Study-level results: Fewer than 200 TCR beta chains were listed as cytomegalovirus-associated. Trimming of TCR beta V- and J-genes showed a link, identified in a later analysis, to a missense DCLRE1C variant. The likely origin of a cluster of highly shared sequence variants was a sequencing artifact.

It was with 60 Vbeta and 13 Jbeta primers that the PCR ran. TCRdb keeps only in-frame clones here, not all; method: immunoSEQ multiplex PCR. The data show some 140,000 clones, 72% seen once. The gene calls are TRBV27 and TRBJ1-6; possibly TRBD1 for D (6 bases). Sequenced material: PBMCs. The TCR was taken from a man aged 50 to 59 in good health and CMV-seropositive. Here the CDR3 DNA reads TGTGCCAGCAGTCTACAGGGCCCCAGCTCCTATAATTCACCCCTCCACTTT. Encoded protein: CASSLQGPSSYNSPLHF.